This is a list of T cell receptor beta chains from one sample in a study of Ad26.COV2.S vaccination and SARS-CoV-2 variants. Using immunoSEQ multiplex PCR, the repertoire was profiled, and TCRdb retains in-frame clones only, with some absent. The table lists about 98,000 clones, around three quarters of them singletons. The specimen comprised peripheral blood, sampled after recovery from COVID-19. These receptors came from a human donor who had recovered from COVID-19. Each CDR3 is given without its conserved first and last residue.

CDR3,V,J
ASSLSAANQPQH,TRBV28,TRBJ1-5
ASRDGTGNGYT,TRBV6-6,TRBJ1-2
ASRPRTSGSTDTQY,TRBV19,TRBJ2-3
ASSPWAGSSTDTQY,TRBV4-1,TRBJ2-3
ASSLVPTENTDTQY,TRBV4-1,TRBJ2-3
ASTKARDGETQY,TRBV9,TRBJ2-5
ASSLGQANEKLF,TRBV5-6,TRBJ1-4
ASSFWGSGTGELF,TRBV28,TRBJ2-2
ASSLDGLSSYNEQF,TRBV11-2,TRBJ2-1
ASLPPGGLAYEQY,TRBV2,TRBJ2-7
SASGGPEAF,TRBV20-1,TRBJ1-1
ASSFGTGANTEAF,TRBV9,TRBJ1-1
SADIAGGEQF,TRBV29-1,TRBJ2-1
ASRTGGYGYT,TRBV2,TRBJ1-2
ATSRDRGAQPQH,TRBV15,TRBJ1-5
AWTQTAPGNTIY,TRBV30,TRBJ1-3
ASSQDLIRDGDTEAF,TRBV3-1/TRBV3-2,TRBJ1-1
ASTRQGSTGELF,TRBV27,TRBJ2-2
ASSPSGTRNEKLF,TRBV9,TRBJ1-4
ASTTLGGGHGGYT,TRBV5-1,TRBJ1-2
ASSSIDRTFYIATNEKLF,TRBV7-3,TRBJ1-4
ASSRAGQGDNEQF,TRBV5-5,TRBJ2-1
ASSRARTSAETQY,TRBV3-1/TRBV3-2,TRBJ2-5
ATSAPLTNTGELF,TRBV24-1,TRBJ2-2
AWARGTSVYEQF,TRBV30,TRBJ2-1
ASSRQGTIELF,TRBV28,TRBJ1-4
ASSVASEGNYGYT,TRBV9,TRBJ1-2
ASSLGGQVPYYGYT,TRBV5-1,TRBJ1-2
ASRSGVSTDTQY,TRBV7-9,TRBJ2-3
ASGDGQNGYT,TRBV6-1,TRBJ1-2
ASSLTGGFYEQY,TRBV5-5,TRBJ2-7
ASSPKGTGARGEKLF,TRBV3-1/TRBV3-2,TRBJ1-4
ASSPAGSNQPQH,TRBV6-6,TRBJ1-5
ASSEAGQGKTQY,TRBV2,TRBJ2-5
ASSVNLDRGSNQPQH,TRBV4-3,TRBJ1-5
ASSLPGEEQF,TRBV5-1,TRBJ2-1
ASSQDLRAGQVGGYT,TRBV4-2,TRBJ1-2
ASSQVISGTGAYGYT,TRBV3-1/TRBV3-2,TRBJ1-2
ASSISDQETQY,TRBV19,TRBJ2-5
ASSPIGGAGQPQH,TRBV5-1,TRBJ1-5
AWSVPGGEYQPQH,TRBV30,TRBJ1-5
ASSSTGTGVKNEQF,TRBV3-1/TRBV3-2,TRBJ2-1
ASSGSTGYSPLH,TRBV28,TRBJ1-6
ATSEGLVGGGYGYT,TRBV15,TRBJ1-2
AWASGGAYEQY,TRBV30,TRBJ2-7
ASMVGAANTGELF,TRBV5-1,TRBJ2-2
ASSLVGGRANTEAF,TRBV7-2,TRBJ1-1
ASSFHSGALSDIQY,TRBV5-4,TRBJ2-4
SVGQETQY,TRBV29-1,TRBJ2-5
ASRELNTGELF,TRBV5-1,TRBJ2-2
ASEGQGNSYEQY,TRBV6-5,TRBJ2-7
ASSLLALAGADEQF,TRBV7-9,TRBJ2-1
ASSPRTVTNEKLF,TRBV28,TRBJ1-4
ASRRTSGGYNEQF,TRBV7-2,TRBJ2-1
ASSLEGTGTDTQY,TRBV7-9,TRBJ2-3